The present entry profiles one T cell receptor beta chain with its context. CDR3 length: 14 amino acids. Germline assignment: CDR1 MDHEN and CDR2 SYDVKM. V lost 4 bases to trimming and J lost 7 bases; unmatched junction nucleotides: 6. Per the original methods: It was from reference gene primer amplification that nucleated cell counts were estimated. TCRdb keeps only in-frame clones here, not all; method: immunoSEQ multiplex PCR. For V, J and clone size, that table is used; D and trimming come from the DNA. This table holds about 360,000 clones, around 90% found once. This record belongs to a study of blood T cell repertoires in COVID-19. Study details: Italy, Spain and the United States were the sources of the convalescent and acute COVID-19 samples. From T cells, B-cell-depleted T cells, or PBMCs came the material, which was cDNA or gDNA.

The receptor comes from a human donor in a cohort sampled during active COVID-19. V gene TRBV28 combines with J gene TRBJ2-1; 8 nucleotides agree with TRBD1. The sample consisted of peripheral blood. The CDR3 protein is CASSSQGAINEQFF. DNA of the CDR3: TGTGCCAGCAGTTCCCAGGGGGCGATAAATGAGCAGTTCTTC.